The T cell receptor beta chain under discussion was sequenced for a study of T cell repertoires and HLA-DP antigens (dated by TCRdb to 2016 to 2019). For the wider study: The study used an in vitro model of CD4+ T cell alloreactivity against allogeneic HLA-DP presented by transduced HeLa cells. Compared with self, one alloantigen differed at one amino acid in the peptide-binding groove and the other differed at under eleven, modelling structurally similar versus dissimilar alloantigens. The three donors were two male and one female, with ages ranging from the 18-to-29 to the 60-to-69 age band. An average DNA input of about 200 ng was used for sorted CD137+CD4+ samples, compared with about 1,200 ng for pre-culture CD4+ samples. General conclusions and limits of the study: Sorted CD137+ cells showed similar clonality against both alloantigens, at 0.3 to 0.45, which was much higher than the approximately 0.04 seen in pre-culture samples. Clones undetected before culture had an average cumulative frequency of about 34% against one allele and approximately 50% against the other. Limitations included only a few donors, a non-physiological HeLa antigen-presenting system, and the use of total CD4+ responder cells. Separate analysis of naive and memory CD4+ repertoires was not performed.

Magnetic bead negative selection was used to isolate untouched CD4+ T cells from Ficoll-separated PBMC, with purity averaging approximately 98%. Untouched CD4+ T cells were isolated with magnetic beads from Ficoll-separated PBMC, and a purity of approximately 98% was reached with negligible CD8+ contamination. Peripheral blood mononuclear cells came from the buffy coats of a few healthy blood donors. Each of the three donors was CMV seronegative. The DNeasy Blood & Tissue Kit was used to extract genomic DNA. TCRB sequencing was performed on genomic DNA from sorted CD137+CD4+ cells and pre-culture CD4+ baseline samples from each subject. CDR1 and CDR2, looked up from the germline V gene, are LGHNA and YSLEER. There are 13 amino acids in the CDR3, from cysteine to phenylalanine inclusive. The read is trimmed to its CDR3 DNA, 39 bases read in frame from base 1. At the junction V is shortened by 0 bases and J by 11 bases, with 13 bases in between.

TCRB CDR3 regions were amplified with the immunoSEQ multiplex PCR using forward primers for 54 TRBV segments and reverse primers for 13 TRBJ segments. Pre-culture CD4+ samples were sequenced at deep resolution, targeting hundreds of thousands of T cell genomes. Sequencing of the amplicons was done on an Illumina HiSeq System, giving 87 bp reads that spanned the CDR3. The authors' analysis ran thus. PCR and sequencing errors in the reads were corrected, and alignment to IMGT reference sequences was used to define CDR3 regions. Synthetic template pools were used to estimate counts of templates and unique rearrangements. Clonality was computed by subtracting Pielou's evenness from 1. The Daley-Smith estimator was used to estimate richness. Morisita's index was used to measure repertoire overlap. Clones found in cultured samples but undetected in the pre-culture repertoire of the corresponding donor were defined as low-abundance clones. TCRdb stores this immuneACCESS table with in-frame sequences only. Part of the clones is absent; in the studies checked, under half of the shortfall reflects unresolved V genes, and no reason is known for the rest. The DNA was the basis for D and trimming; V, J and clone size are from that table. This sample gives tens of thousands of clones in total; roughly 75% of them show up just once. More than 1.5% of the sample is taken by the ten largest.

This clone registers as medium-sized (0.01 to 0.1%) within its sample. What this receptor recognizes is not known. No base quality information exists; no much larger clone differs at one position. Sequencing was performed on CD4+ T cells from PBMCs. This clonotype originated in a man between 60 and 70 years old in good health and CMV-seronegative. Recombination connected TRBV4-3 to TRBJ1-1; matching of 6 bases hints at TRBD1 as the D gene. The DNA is TGCGCCAGCAGCCAAGATATGGGACAATCCGCTTTCTTT. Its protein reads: CASSQDMGQSAFF.